This T cell receptor (beta chain) is drawn from a study of blood T cells in healthy people across ages. Broader study findings: Both naive CD4+ cell counts and diversity were greater in long-lived donors than in aged donors. Diversity of TCR beta per million T cells declined in a roughly linear way with age.

From germline, CDR1 is MNHEY and CDR2 SVGEGT. CDR3 length: 14 residues. V lost 0 bases and J lost 10; bases outside the gene matches: 6. This clonotype was counted only a few times. Its antigen is not identified. Through a sample-barcoded 5' primer and a J-beta primer mix, a second PCR was run for roughly 7 to 11 cycles. Template switching added a 12-random-nucleotide identifier to every cDNA molecule. TCRdb ran MiXCR on the 5' RACE reads and lists one entry per CDR3 protein. The sample consists of hundreds of thousands of distinct CDR3 sequences, 58% of them appearing once. The TCR comes from a man aged 60 to 75 in good health. The sample was blood. The chain has TRBV6-2 or TRBV6-3 and TRBJ2-4; 7 positions agree with TRBD1. CDR3 in DNA: TGTGCCAGCAGTTACTCGGGACAGCGTTGGATTCAGTACTTC. Translation gives CASSYSGQRWIQYF.